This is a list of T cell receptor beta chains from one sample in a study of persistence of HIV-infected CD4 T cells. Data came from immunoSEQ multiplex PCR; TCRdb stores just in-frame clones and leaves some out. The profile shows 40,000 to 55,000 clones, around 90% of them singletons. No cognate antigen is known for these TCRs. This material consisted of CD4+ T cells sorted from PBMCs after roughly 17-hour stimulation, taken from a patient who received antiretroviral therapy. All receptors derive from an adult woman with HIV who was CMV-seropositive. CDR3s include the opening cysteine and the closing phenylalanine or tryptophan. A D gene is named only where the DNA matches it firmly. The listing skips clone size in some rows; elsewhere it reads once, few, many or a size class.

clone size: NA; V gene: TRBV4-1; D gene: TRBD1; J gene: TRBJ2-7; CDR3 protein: CASSRGQGMSYEQYF; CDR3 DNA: TGCGCCAGCAGCCGTGGACAGGGAATGTCCTACGAGCAGTACTTC
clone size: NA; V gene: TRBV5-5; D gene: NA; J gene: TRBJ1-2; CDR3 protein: CASSLGLRGILPGYGYTF; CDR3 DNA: TGTGCCAGCAGCTTGGGCTTAAGGGGGATTCTCCCCGGTTATGGCTACACCTTC
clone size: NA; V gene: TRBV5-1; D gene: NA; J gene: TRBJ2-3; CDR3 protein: CASSLQQTTDTQYF; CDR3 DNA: TGCGCCAGCAGCTTGCAACAGACCACAGATACGCAGTATTTT
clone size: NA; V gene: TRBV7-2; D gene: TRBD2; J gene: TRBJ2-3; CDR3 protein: CASSVSGRAATDTQYF; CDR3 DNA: TGTGCCAGCAGCGTTAGCGGGAGGGCCGCCACAGATACGCAGTATTTT
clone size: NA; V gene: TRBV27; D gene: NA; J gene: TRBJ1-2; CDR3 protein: CASSRSQNYGYTF; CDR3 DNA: TGTGCCAGCAGCCGCTCCCAGAACTATGGCTACACCTTC
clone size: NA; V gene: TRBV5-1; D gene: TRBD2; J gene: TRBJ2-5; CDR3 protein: CASSLAGGETQYF; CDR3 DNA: TGCGCCAGCAGCTTGGCGGGGGGAGAGACCCAGTACTTC
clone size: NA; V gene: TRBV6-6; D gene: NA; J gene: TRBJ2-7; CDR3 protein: CASSYDDPGAYEQYF; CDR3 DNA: TGTGCCAGCAGTTACGACGATCCAGGGGCCTACGAGCAGTACTTC
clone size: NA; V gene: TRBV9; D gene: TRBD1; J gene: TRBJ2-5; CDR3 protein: CASSVDRGISETQYF; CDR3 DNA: TGTGCCAGCAGCGTAGACAGGGGGATATCGGAGACCCAGTACTTC
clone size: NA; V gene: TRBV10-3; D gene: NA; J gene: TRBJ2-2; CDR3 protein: CATRTVTGELFF; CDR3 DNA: TGTGCCACACGGACCGTCACCGGGGAGCTGTTTTTT
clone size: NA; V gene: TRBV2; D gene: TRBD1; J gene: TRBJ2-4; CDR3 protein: CASSPWTGGNIQYF; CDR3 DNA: TGTGCCAGCAGTCCATGGACAGGGGGGAACATTCAGTACTTC
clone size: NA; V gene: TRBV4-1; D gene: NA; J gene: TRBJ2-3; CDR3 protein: CASSQISRADTQYF; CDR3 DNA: TGCGCCAGCAGCCAAATCTCACGAGCGGATACGCAGTATTTT
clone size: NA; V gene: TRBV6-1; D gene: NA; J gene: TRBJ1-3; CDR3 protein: CASGGAGRTGNTIYF; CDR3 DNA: TGTGCCAGCGGAGGGGCGGGGCGTACTGGAAACACCATATATTTT
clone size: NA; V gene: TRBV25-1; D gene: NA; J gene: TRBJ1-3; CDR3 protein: CASSEPGGNTIYF; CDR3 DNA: TGTGCCAGCAGTGAACCAGGAGGAAACACCATATATTTT
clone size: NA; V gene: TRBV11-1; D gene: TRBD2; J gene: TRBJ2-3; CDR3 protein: CASSSQLAPSTDTQYF; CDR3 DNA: TGTGCCAGCAGCTCACAACTAGCGCCAAGCACAGATACGCAGTATTTT
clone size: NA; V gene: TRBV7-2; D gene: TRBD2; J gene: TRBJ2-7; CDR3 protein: CASSSPLAGASYEQYF; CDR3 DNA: TGTGCCAGCAGCTCCCCTCTAGCGGGAGCCTCCTACGAGCAGTACTTC
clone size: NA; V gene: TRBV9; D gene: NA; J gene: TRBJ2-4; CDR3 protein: CASSVLGRAKNIQYF; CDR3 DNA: TGTGCCAGCAGCGTATTGGGGAGAGCCAAAAACATTCAGTACTTC
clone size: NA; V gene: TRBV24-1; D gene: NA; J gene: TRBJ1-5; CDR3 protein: CATSDTDISNQPQHF; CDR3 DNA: TGTGCCACCAGTGACACGGACATTAGCAATCAGCCCCAGCATTTT
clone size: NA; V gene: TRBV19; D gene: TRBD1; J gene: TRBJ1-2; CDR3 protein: CASSIPWDRIGYTF; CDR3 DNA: TGTGCCAGTAGTATACCGTGGGACAGGATAGGCTACACCTTC
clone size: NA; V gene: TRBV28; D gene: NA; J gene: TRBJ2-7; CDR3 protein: CASRLIGSYEQYF; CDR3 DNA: TGTGCCAGCAGGCTAATTGGCTCATACGAGCAGTACTTC
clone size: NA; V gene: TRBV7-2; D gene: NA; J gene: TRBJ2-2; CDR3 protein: CASSREPTGELFF; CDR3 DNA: TGTGCCAGCAGCAGGGAGCCCACCGGGGAGCTGTTTTTT
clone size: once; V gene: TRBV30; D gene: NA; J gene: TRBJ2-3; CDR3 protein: CAWIPGTDTQYF; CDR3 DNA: TGTGCCTGGATACCGGGCACAGATACGCAGTATTTT
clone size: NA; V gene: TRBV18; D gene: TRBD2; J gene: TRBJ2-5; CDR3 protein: CASSQGLAGGPMQETQYF; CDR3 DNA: TGTGCCAGCTCCCAGGGACTAGCGGGAGGGCCGATGCAAGAGACCCAGTACTTC
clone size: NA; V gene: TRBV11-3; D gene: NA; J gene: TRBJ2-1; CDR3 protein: CASTQASSSYNEQFF; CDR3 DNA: TGTGCCAGCACCCAGGCCTCCAGCTCCTACAATGAGCAGTTCTTC
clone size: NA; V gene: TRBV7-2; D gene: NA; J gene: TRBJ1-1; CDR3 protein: CASSLGGGKTEAFF; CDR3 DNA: TGTGCCAGCAGTTTGGGGGGGGGAAAGACTGAAGCTTTCTTT
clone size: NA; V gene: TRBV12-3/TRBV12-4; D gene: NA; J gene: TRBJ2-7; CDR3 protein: CASSRDSYEQYF; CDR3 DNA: TGTGCCAGCAGCCGGGATTCCTACGAGCAGTACTTC
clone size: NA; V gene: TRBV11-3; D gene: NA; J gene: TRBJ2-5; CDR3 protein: CASSQPGSRRETQYF; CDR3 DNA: TGTGCCAGCAGCCAACCGGGATCCCGGAGGGAGACCCAGTACTTC
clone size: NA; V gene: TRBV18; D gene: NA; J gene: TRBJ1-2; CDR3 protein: CASSPGGSGYTF; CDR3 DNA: TGTGCCAGCTCACCAGGGGGCAGTGGCTACACCTTC
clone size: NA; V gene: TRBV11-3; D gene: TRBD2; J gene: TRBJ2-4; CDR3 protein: CASSFHLTSGGAKNIQYF; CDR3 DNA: TGTGCCAGCAGCTTCCATTTGACTAGCGGGGGTGCCAAAAACATTCAGTACTTC
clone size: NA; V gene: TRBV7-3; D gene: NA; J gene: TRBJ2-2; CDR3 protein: CASSWAGTGAGGELFF; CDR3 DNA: TGTGCCAGCAGCTGGGCCGGGACTGGGGCCGGCGGGGAGCTGTTTTTT
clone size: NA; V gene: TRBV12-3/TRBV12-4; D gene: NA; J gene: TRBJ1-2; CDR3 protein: CASSYLTNYGYTF; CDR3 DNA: TGTGCCAGCAGTTACCTGACTAACTATGGCTACACCTTC
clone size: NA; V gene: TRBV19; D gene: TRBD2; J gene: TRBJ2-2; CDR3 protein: CASSNRSSGRINAGELFF; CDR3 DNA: TGTGCCAGTAGTAACAGGTCTAGCGGGAGAATCAACGCCGGGGAGCTGTTTTTT
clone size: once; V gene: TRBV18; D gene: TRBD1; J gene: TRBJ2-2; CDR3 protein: CASSPTGGDRGELFF; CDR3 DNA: TGTGCCAGCTCACCGACAGGGGGTGATCGCGGGGAGCTGTTTTTT
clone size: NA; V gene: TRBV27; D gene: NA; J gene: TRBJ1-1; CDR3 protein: CASSLFKEMNTEAFF; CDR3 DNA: TGTGCCAGCAGTTTATTTAAGGAAATGAACACTGAAGCTTTCTTT
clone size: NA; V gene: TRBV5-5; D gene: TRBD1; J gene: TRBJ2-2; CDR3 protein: CASSDWDRHNTGELFF; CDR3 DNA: TGTGCCAGCAGCGACTGGGACAGGCATAACACCGGGGAGCTGTTTTTT
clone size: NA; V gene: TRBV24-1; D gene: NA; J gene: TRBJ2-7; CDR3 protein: CATSGRDLPYEQYF; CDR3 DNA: TGTGCCACCAGTGGCCGGGACCTCCCCTACGAGCAGTACTTC
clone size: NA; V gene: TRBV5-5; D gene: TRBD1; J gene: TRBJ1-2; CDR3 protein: CASSLGDRGGYTF; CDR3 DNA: TGTGCCAGCAGCCTCGGGGACAGGGGAGGCTACACCTTC
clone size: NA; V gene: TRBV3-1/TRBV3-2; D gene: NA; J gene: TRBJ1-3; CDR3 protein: CASSQDPTGMHRNTIYF; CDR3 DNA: TGTGCCAGCAGCCAAGATCCGACTGGGATGCATCGAAACACCATATATTTT
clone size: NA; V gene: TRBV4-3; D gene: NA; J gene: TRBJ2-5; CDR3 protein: CASSQSGQSGETQYF; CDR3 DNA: TGCGCCAGCAGCCAAAGCGGGCAGAGCGGAGAGACCCAGTACTTC
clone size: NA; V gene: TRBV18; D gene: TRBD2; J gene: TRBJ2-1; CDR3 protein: CASSASGRTRHNEQFF; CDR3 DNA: TGTGCCAGCTCAGCGTCCGGCAGGACTAGGCACAATGAGCAGTTCTTC
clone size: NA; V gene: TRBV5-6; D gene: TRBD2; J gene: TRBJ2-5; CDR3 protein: CASSFPGLDKETQYF; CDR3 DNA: TGTGCCAGCAGCTTCCCGGGACTAGATAAAGAGACCCAGTACTTC
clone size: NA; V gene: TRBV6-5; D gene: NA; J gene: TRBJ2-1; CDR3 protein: CASSNQGLPNEQFF; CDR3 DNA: TGTGCCAGCAGCAACCAGGGTTTACCTAATGAGCAGTTCTTC
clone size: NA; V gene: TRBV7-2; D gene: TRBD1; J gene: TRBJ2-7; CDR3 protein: CASSRGQGAFEQYF; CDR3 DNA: TGTGCCAGCAGCCGCGGACAGGGGGCTTTCGAGCAGTACTTC
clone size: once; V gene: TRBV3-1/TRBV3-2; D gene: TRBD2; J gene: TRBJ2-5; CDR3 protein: CASRSSGGADQYF; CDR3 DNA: TGTGCCAGCAGATCTAGCGGGGGGGCGGACCAGTACTTC
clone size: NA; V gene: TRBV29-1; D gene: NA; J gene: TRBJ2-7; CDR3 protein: CSGGTRYYEQYF; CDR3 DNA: TGCAGCGGCGGGACAAGATACTACGAGCAGTACTTC
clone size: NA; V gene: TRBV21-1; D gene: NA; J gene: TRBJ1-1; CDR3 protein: CASSKVFDTLPNTEAFF; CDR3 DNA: TGTGCCAGCAGCAAAGTTTTTGACACCCTACCGAACACTGAAGCTTTCTTT
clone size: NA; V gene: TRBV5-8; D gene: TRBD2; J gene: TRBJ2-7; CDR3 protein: CASSLIKGLAGYEQYF; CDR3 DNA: TGTGCCAGCAGCTTAATTAAGGGACTAGCGGGCTACGAGCAGTACTTC
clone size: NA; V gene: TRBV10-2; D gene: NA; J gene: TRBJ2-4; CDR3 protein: CASIGKRDIQYF; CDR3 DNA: TGCGCCAGCATTGGGAAGCGTGACATTCAGTACTTC
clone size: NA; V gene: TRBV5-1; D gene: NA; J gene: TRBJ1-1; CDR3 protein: CASSLTARDTEAFF; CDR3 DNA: TGCGCCAGCAGCTTGACAGCCCGGGACACTGAAGCTTTCTTT
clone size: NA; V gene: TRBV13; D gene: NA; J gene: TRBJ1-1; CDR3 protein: CASSLAFISGYTEAFF; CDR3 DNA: TGTGCCAGCAGCTTAGCCTTTATTTCAGGTTACACTGAAGCTTTCTTT
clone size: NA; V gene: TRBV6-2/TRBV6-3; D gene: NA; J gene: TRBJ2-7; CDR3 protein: CASSLRQEGRYEQYF; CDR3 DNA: TGTGCCAGCAGTCTCCGACAGGAGGGTAGGTACGAGCAGTACTTC
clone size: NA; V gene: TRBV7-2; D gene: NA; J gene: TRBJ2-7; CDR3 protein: CASSLARGRHEQYF; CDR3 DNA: TGTGCCAGCAGCTTAGCCAGGGGACGGCACGAGCAGTACTTC
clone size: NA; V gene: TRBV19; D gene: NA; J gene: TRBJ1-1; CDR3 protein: CASSSPRKGLNTEAFF; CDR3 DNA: TGTGCCAGTAGTTCGCCCCGCAAGGGGCTAAACACTGAAGCTTTCTTT